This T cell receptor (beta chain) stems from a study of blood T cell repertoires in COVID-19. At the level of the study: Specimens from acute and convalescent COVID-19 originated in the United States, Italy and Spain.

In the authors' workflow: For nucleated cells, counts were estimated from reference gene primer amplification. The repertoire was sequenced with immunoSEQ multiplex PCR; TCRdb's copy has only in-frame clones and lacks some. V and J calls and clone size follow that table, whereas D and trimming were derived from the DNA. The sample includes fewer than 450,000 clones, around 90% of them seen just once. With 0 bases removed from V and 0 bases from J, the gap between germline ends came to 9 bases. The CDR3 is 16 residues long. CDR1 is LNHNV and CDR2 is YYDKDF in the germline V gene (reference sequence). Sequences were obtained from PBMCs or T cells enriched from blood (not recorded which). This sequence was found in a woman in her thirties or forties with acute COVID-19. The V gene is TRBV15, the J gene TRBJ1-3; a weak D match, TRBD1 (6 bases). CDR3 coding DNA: TGTGCCACCAGCAGAGATCTGGGGGCCTCTGGAAACACCATATATTTT. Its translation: CATSRDLGASGNTIYF.